This TCR beta chain was obtained from a study of neurological immune-mediated disorders. Study results and caveats: The greatest TCR clonal expansion occurred in HTLV-1-associated myelopathy and the least in multiple sclerosis, which fell below healthy controls.

In this sample, this clonotype turned up many times. Its specificity is unknown. Volunteers from a blood bank in Maryland, USA, made up the healthy controls. Sorted libraries used 850,000 to 1,000,000 CD4+ or CD8+ T cells. J lost 6 bases, V lost 2 bases, and 6 bases had no gene match. CDR1 and CDR2 from the germline V gene are LGHNA and YSLEER. This CDR3 comprises 15 residues. TCRdb re-analysed the 5' RACE reads in MiXCR, keeping a single row per CDR3 protein. This repertoire shows 44,000 or so distinct CDR3 sequences, around 6% found once; its top ten account for about 0.57%. The TCR originated in a middle-aged woman in good health. The genes are TRBV4-3 and TRBJ2-7, with 11 bases fitting TRBD1. Sequencing was done on a sample of CD4+ T cells from blood. The CDR3 region is CASSQFYGTGGEQYF. The CDR3 nucleotides read TGCGCCAGCAGCCAATTTTACGGGACAGGGGGCGAGCAGTACTTC.